The present TCR beta chain was sequenced within a study of cytomegalovirus exposure and HLA in healthy donors (dated by TCRdb to about 2017). General notes on the study: An earlier analysis of 587 of the donors reported approximately 300 Gb of sequence data and 95 million to 140 million unique TCR beta sequences obtained from about 170 million T cells. Roughly 300 gigabases of sequencing data and 91 million or so unique TCR sequences made up an early release that covered fewer than 650 HLA-typed donors. Of the 398 genotyped donors, 65% to 90% fell in the genetic ancestry cluster associated with self-reported Caucasian donors. The study aimed to test whether cataloging public T cell receptors could reveal signatures of past pathogen exposure. The T cell repertoires of under 700 subjects were profiled by immunosequencing and related to cytomegalovirus serostatus. In addition to the first cohort of approximately 650 subjects, a separate validation cohort of 120 different subjects was used. The study combined high-throughput TCR immunosequencing, statistical association of individual TCRs with disease status, and machine learning to predict cytomegalovirus infection status. In a later analysis, previously published TCR beta repertoires from 600 to 850 donors were re-analyzed and high-resolution HLA genotyping was added so that TCR occurrence patterns could be studied. The later analysis used no new phenotypic data to find candidate immune exposures, relying instead on TCR beta sequences and their occurrence across donors. An earlier analysis of approximately 630 of the donors applied high-throughput TCR beta sequencing to assess whether each TCR beta V gene segment acted as functional or pseudogenic. Donor age, sex, ethnicity and CMV serostatus were collected together with the repertoire data. Genome-wide SNP genotypes for about 60% of the roughly 670 donors were used in a later genetic analysis, which treated that subset as a discovery cohort. All discovery cohort repertoires had been generated using a single sequencing platform. HLA typing included class I and class II loci at four-digit resolution. Typing coverage differed by locus: A, B, C, DRB1 and DQB1 were typed in roughly 620-630 donors, DQA1 in 522, DPA1 in approximately 600, and DPB1 in 400 to 480. Roughly five DR-DQ haplotypes were treated as single units for association and clustering because of strong linkage in the cohort. Across approximately 400 genotyped donors of the cohort, an average of about 240,000 unique TCR beta nucleotide sequences per donor were sequenced, and 15% to 20% of those sequences were non-productive. The paper as a whole reports these results and caveats: Correlated functional status among segregating V segments might reflect linkage disequilibrium, but an unknown experimental factor could not be ruled out. Compared with equally common non-associated chains, HLA-associated TCR beta chains in a later analysis were more clonally expanded and had lower generation probabilities. Three of the identified cytomegalovirus-associated TCR beta chains were confirmed in vitro to be specific for cytomegalovirus antigens. In a later analysis, most CMV-associated TCR beta chains were found to appear HLA-restricted, with HLA associations seemingly driven largely by CMV exposure. A total of fewer than 200 TCR beta chains were listed by the study as associated with cytomegalovirus. Approximately 18 rarely observed V segments, including chromosome 9 orphons, were excluded from the earlier analysis of about 610 of the donors because counts were too low. An earlier analysis of some 560 of the donors showed that most TCR beta V segments appeared in productive rearrangements either about 87% or about 30% of the time, which broadly matched IMGT annotations. At a false discovery rate of 0.05, a later analysis linked fewer than 20,000 TCR beta sequences to specific HLA alleles. A further reported finding was that TCR beta sequences accurately predicted the HLA-A and HLA-B alleles for most subjects in the first cohort. According to a later genetic analysis, donors in an Asian-associated ancestry cluster had fewer N-insertions in productive TCRs than the approximately 610-donor mean. Because HLA typing was missing for some donors at each locus, association tests included only the typed subset. A later genetic analysis associated a missense DCLRE1C variant with V-gene and J-gene trimming of TCR beta chains, and an independent cohort replicated the association. According to a later analysis, TCR association rates differed among HLA loci, with DRB1 alleles showing the most associated TCRs and HLA-C alleles showing the fewest. Sequencing depth was assumed to be roughly uniform across donors in the presence/absence analyses, though that assumption may not hold. In a later analysis, several top co-occurrence clusters were reported to appear linked to parvovirus B19, influenza, CMV and Epstein-Barr virus. Immune exposure information for the cohort was limited to CMV serostatus. According to the authors, the approach could potentially be generalized to other disease states and immunological phenotypes. Across donors, most TCR sequences were observed very rarely, whereas some public TCRs were present in many individuals. The classifier was reported to diagnose cytomegalovirus status with high specificity and sensitivity in both the original and validation cohorts. Strong co-occurrence of HLA alleles, especially DR and DQ, made assigning TCR associations to individual alleles difficult. A group of highly shared sequence variants was considered likely to be a technical artifact of the sequencing pipeline. The cohort was sequenced for TCR beta chains only, and without alpha or paired-chain data the features that could be detected were limited.

The cohort comprised fewer than 700 healthy bone marrow donors. All cohort members were sampled while nominally healthy, although unrecorded immune exposures were likely present. The donor tested CMV seropositive, placing the donor among the roughly 300 seropositive members of the cohort. A peripheral blood sample was provided by each donor, and peripheral blood mononuclear cells were used for TCR beta sequencing. The Qiagen DNeasy Blood Extraction Kit was used to extract genomic DNA from the blood cell samples. About this clone: Its cognate antigen has yet to be identified. Per-base qualities were not stored, and no clone one base away is much larger.

Library creation used the immunoSEQ multiplex PCR assay. The multiplex PCR relied on a mix of 60 forward primers for TCR Vbeta segments and 13 reverse primers for TCR Jbeta segments. The CDR3 region of rearranged TCR beta genes was amplified from genomic DNA with a multiplex PCR assay. The amplified TCR beta libraries were sequenced on the Illumina HiSeq System as 87-base-pair reads. On the authors' methods: In a later analysis, about 80 million unique TCR beta chains were counted across the roughly 610 repertoires, and about 9.9 million of these chains were shared by at least two donors. To remove PCR and sequencing errors, raw reads were error-corrected and collapsed into unique sequences using a nearest-neighbor algorithm that merged closely related sequences. CDR3 sequences were aligned to IMGT reference sequences to assign V, D and J gene segments. For a sequence to be retained, a match of at least six nucleotides to both a V gene segment and a J gene segment was required. A rearrangement counted as productive if the CDR3 had no stop codons and remained in frame with V and J, and every other rearrangement counted as non-productive. CDR3 was defined according to IMGT convention as the region running from the second conserved V-encoded cysteine to the conserved J-encoded phenylalanine. In an earlier analysis of some 550 of the donors, sequences lacking an unambiguous match to a single V gene segment were excluded. In an earlier analysis of approximately 560 of the donors, a V segment was called functional when productive rearrangements were above 56.7%, and segregating when the standard deviation between donors exceeded 5%. A statistical classification framework was developed to diagnose cytomegalovirus status using the catalog of TCR beta chain sequences. A later analysis assigned V and J genes by comparing TCR nucleotide sequences with IMGT/GENE-DB human TR gene sequences. A later analysis assigned CDR3 sequences and most-parsimonious VDJ recombination scenarios with the TCRdist pipeline. A later analysis defined each TCR beta chain by its CDR3 amino acid sequence plus V-gene family, and excluded reads lacking a unique V-gene family. In a later analysis, a few hundred highly shared, low-generation-probability nucleotide sequences were removed to address suspected cross-contamination and a sequencing artifact. In a later analysis, a clonal expansion index was calculated for each public chain from normalized within-repertoire ranks of inferred template counts. Generation probabilities in a later analysis came from a VDJ recombination model fitted to out-of-frame rearrangements, and those results were checked against IGoR. Hypergeometric tests were used in a later analysis to score TCR-TCR, TCR-HLA and TCR-CMV co-occurrence, with a repertoire-size bias correction applied to the TCR pairs. False discovery rates were estimated in a later analysis by permuting HLA or CMV assignments 20 times. A later analysis grouped co-occurring TCRs with DBSCAN, adding TCRdist sequence similarity when clustering within HLA-allele-positive subsets. Repertoires with fewer than 30,000 or more than 120,000 public chains were left out of co-occurrence clustering, as were five repertoires with anomalous nucleotide sharing. The table was pulled from immuneACCESS by TCRdb, which kept in-frame rearrangements only. Such tables lose some clones; where checked, under half of the loss comes from unresolved V genes, and the rest has no known cause. The DNA gave D and trimming, while V, J and clone size come from that table. This sample holds some 190,000 clones; more than 65% were observed only once. The ten largest account for around 3.7% of the sample.

The sequenced sample consisted of PBMCs. This sequence was found in a man between 35 and 55 years old in good health and CMV-seropositive.

The CDR3 loop reads CASRRTDRNQPQHF. The DNA reads as follows: TGTGCCAGCAGACGGACAGACCGCAATCAGCCCCAGCATTTT. The chain uses TRBV7-9 and TRBJ1-5; a weak D assignment points to TRBD1 (6 bases agree). The CDR1 and CDR2 encoded by the germline V gene (reference sequence) are SEHNR and FQNEAQ. The CDR3 runs 14 amino acids, cysteine and phenylalanine included. Just CDR3 DNA is preserved here, 42 bases in frame from base 1. V is pared back by 6 bases and J by 2 bases, with 11 bases lying between the germline termini. Supplemented by the reference TRBV7-9 and TRBJ1-5 proteins around the CDR3, the complete variable domain is DTGVSQNPRHKITKRGQNVTFRCDPISEHNRLYWYRQTLGQGPEFLTYFQNEAQLEKSRLLSDRFSAERPKGSFSTLEIQRTEQGDSAMYLCASRRTDRNQPQHFGDGTRLSIL.